This T cell receptor (beta chain) was observed in a study of graft-versus-host responses after intestinal transplantation. About the research overall: Transplantation in recipients was multivisceral, liver-intestinal, or isolated intestinal. All recipients got anti-thymocyte globulin induction, then tacrolimus and steroids for around three years. Study observations and caveats: Patients who carried graft-donor T cell macrochimerism also had high graft-versus-host to host-versus-graft clonal ratios in their allografts.

Regarding this clone: The antigen is undetermined.

Assay used: immunoSEQ multiplex PCR; TCRdb lists only in-frame clones, some missing. This table has under 100,000 clones, 85% to 95% appearing once. V was pared by 4 bases and J by 0 bases, with 13 bases between. The CDR3 has 15 residues. The germline gives CDR1 SGHVS, CDR2 FNYEAQ. V is TRBV7-6 and J is TRBJ2-7; maybe TRBD2 (5 bases). Source: unstimulated CD8+ T cells sorted from spleen or lymph node cells, taken before transplant. This TCR was sampled from a human donor who was the organ donor for an intestinal transplant. The CDR3 reads CASSSLAWISYEQYF. The CDR3 nucleotides are TGTGCCAGCAGCTCCCTAGCTTGGATCTCCTACGAGCAGTACTTC.